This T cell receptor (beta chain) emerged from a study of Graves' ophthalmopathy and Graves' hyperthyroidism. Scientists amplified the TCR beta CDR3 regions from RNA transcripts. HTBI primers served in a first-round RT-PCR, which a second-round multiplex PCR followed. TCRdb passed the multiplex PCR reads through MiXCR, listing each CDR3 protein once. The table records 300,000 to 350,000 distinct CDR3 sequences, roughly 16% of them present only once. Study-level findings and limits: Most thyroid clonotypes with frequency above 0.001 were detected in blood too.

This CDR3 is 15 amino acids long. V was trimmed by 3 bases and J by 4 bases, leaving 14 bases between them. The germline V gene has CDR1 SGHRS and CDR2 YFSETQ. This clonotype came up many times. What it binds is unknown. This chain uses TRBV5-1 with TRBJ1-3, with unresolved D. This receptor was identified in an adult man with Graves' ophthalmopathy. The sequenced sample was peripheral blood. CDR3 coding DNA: TGCGCCAGCAGCTCGCGGAGTAGAATCGGAAACACCATATATTTT. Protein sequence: CASSSRSRIGNTIYF.